The 14 T cell receptor beta chains below come from one sample, sequenced in a study of cytotoxic CD8 clonotypes in ibrutinib-treated CLL. Assay: immunoSEQ multiplex PCR; the TCRdb copy retains only in-frame clones and omits some. The sample includes over 75,000 clones, around 73% of them seen just once. The sequencing here drew on PBMCs, taken after 12 months of ibrutinib treatment. The receptors come from a human donor with chronic lymphocytic leukemia.

V usage is TRBV18 and J usage is TRBJ2-7, with D perhaps assigned TRBD1 or TRBD2 (5 bases each). CDR3 length: 15 amino acids. Trimming took 3 bases from V and 4 from J, leaving 16 bases between them. Germline V CDR1 and CDR2: KGHSH, LQKENI. The CDR3 DNA is TGTGCCAGCTCACCTGGACATCCCTCGGGGTACGAGCAGTACTTC. It translates to CASSPGHPSGYEQYF.

The chain is built from TRBV7-9 and TRBJ1-1; TRBD1 aligns across 7 bases. V gave up 5 bases and J gave up 3 bases; unmatched junction bases: 12. CDR1 is SEHNR and CDR2 is FQNEAQ in the germline V gene (reference sequence). The CDR3 is made up of 16 amino acids. The DNA of the CDR3 is TGTGCCAGCAGCCCCTTGACAGGGAGGTGGGACACTGAAGCTTTCTTT. Amino acid sequence: CASSPLTGRWDTEAFF.

This clone was seen more than once but under ten times. This chain links TRBV6-5 with TRBJ1-1, with D unclear. The V end lost 11 bases, the J end lost 1 base, and 17 bases lay between the germline ends. CDR3 size: 14 residues. Germline lookup yields CDR1 MNHEY and CDR2 SVGAGI. The CDR3 is CAASPDFGNTEAFF. For the CDR3, the DNA is TGTGCCGCCTCACCAGATTTCGGGAACACTGAAGCTTTCTTT.

This chain joins TRBV28 and TRBJ2-7, with D unresolved. The CDR3 is made up of 11 amino acids. Looked up from germline, CDR1 is MDHEN and CDR2 is SYDVKM. The V and J ends lost 2 bases and 3 bases respectively, with 2 bases between them. The DNA for the CDR3 is TGTGCCAGCAGTTTAGGCTACGAGCAGTACTTC. Protein: CASSLGYEQYF. Drawing the rest from reference TRBV28 and TRBJ2-7, the complete variable domain is DVKVTQSSRYLVKRTGEKVFLECVQDMDHENMFWYRQDPGLGLRLIYFSYDVKMKEKGDIPEGYSVSREKKERFSLILESASTNQTSMYLCASSLGYEQYFGPGTRLTVT.

The gene calls are TRBV28 and TRBJ2-1, with a weak D call TRBD2 (6 bases). V lost 5 bases to trimming and J lost 5 bases, with 16 bases between them. The CDR3 totals 15 residues. Germline-derived CDR1 and CDR2 are MDHEN and SYDVKM. The CDR3 DNA follows: TGTGCCAGCAGTGCCTGGGCAGGGAGGCACAATGAGCAGTTCTTC. Translated: CASSAWAGRHNEQFF.

This sequence joins TRBV29-1 and TRBJ2-5, with D perhaps being TRBD1 or TRBD2 (6 bases each). Between the trimmed V and J ends, which lost 6 bases and 3 bases, there was a span of 14 bases. The CDR3 has 13 residues. Germline V gene sequence: CDR1 SQVTM, CDR2 ANQGSEA. The CDR3 sequence: CSVPRDIKETQYF. CDR3 coding DNA: TGCAGCGTCCCGCGGGACATTAAAGAGACCCAGTACTTC.

The genes are TRBV6-6 and TRBJ1-1, with D maybe TRBD1 (6 bases). Germline V gives CDR1 MNHNY, CDR2 SVGAGI (reference sequence). V was trimmed by 5 bases and J by 7 bases, leaving 14 bases between them. This CDR3 spans 13 amino acids. The CDR3 region has the DNA TGTGCCAGCAGTGCACAGGGAGGAGGTGAAGCTTTCTTT. Residues: CASSAQGGGEAFF.

The rearrangement uses TRBV5-1 and TRBJ2-4; a possible D gene is TRBD2 (6 bases). The CDR3 runs 16 residues. The V gene lost 0 bases and the J gene lost 3 bases, with 13 bases spanning the gap. Germline V gene sequence: CDR1 SGHRS, CDR2 YFSETQ. CDR3 protein: CASSLAPSVGKNIQYF. The CDR3 bases are TGCGCCAGCAGCTTGGCTCCTAGCGTCGGCAAAAACATTCAGTACTTC.

The V gene is TRBV6-5, the J gene TRBJ1-2; D is unclear. V lost 2 bases to trimming and J lost 8 bases, with 12 bases between them. The germline V gene has CDR1 MNHEY and CDR2 SVGAGI. The CDR3 runs 13 residues. CDR3 residues: CASSYRPEAGYTF. DNA of the CDR3: TGTGCCAGCAGTTACAGGCCTGAAGCGGGCTACACCTTC.

In the case of this clone: The same CDR3 is also encoded by other DNA sequences in this sample. The V gene is TRBV6-4, the J gene TRBJ2-3; 10 bases fit TRBD2. The ends lost 3 bases at V and 3 bases at J; junction bases unmatched: 0. Germline-derived CDR1 and CDR2 are MRHNA and SNTAGT. The CDR3 extends over 14 amino acids. The CDR3 sequence: CASSEAGGTDTQYF. Written as DNA, the CDR3 is TGTGCCAGCAGTGAAGCGGGGGGGACAGATACGCAGTATTTT.

CDR3 residues: CASSLSATGYGYTF. CDR3 DNA sequence: TGCGCCAGCAGCTTGTCTGCGACAGGCTATGGCTACACCTTC. The chain is built from TRBV5-1 and TRBJ1-2; a possible D gene is TRBD1 (6 bases). CDR1 is SGHRS, CDR2 YFSETQ, per germline. The CDR3 covers 14 residues. V lost 1 base and J lost 4, with 11 bases in between.

The chain couples TRBV6-1 to TRBJ1-4; D gene uncertain. Germline lookup yields CDR1 MNHNS and CDR2 SASEGT. The CDR3 has 10 residues. V lost 7 bases and J 7 bases, leaving 4 bases between the germline ends. The chain's CDR3 is CASIGEKLFF. CDR3 DNA sequence: TGTGCCAGCATAGGTGAAAAACTGTTTTTT.

The chain employs TRBV5-1 and TRBJ2-3; D may be TRBD1 (6 bases). The V end lost 6 bases, the J end lost 2 bases, and 13 bases lay between the germline ends. From germline, CDR1 is SGHRS and CDR2 YFSETQ. CDR3 size: 14 residues. CDR3 protein: CASTVQGYTDTQYF. The CDR3 region has the DNA TGCGCCAGCACAGTCCAGGGGTACACAGATACGCAGTATTTT.

The chain employs TRBV21-1 and TRBJ1-1. TRBV21-1 is described as a pseudogene. This CDR3 spans 14 amino acids. The CDR3 nucleotides are TGTGCCAGCAGGGAGAGTAGGGGAGGCACTGAAGCTTTCTTT. This translates into CASRESRGGTEAFF.